This record looks at one T cell receptor (beta chain) sequence and its context. Its antigen is as yet unknown. The data were obtained in a study of identical twins. This CDR3 comprises 14 residues. Trimming pared 3 bases from V and 0 bases from J, leaving 8 bases between. Germline loops: CDR1 SGDLS, CDR2 YYNGEE. Study-wide results and limits: Cord blood's abundant beta clonotypes had fewer insertions, unlike memory repertoires.

TCRdb redid the calling of the 5' RACE reads with MiXCR, one entry per CDR3 protein. This sample has 400,000 to 550,000 distinct CDR3 sequences, with approximately 24% found just once. A further study also used this sample, focusing on T cells expressing NK-cell markers. From that report: HCMV seropositivity characterized most of the eight sequenced donors, and seronegativity one.

The clonotype comes from a young woman in good health. The V and J genes are TRBV9 and TRBJ2-3, with D hard to call. Material for sequencing was CD4+ T cells sorted from blood. CDR3 region: CASSALGSTDTQYF. For the CDR3, the DNA is TGTGCCAGCAGCGCCTTAGGGAGCACAGATACGCAGTATTTT.